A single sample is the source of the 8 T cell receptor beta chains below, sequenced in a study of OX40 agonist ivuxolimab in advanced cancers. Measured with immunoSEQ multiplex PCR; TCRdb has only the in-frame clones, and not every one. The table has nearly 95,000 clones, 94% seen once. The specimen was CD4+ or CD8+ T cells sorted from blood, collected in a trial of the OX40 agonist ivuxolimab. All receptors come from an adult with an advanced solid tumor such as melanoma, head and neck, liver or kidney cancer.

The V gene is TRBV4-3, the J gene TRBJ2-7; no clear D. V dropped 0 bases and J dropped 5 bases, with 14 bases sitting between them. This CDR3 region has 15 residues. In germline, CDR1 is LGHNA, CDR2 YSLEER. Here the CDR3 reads CASSQDRVTWNEQYF. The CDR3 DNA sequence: TGCGCCAGCAGCCAAGATAGGGTAACTTGGAACGAGCAGTACTTC.

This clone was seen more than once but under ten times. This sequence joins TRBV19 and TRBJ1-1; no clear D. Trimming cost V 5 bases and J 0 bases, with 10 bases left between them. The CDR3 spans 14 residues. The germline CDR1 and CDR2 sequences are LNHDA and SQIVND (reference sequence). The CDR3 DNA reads TGTGCCAGTAGTCCGGACGGTCTGAACACTGAAGCTTTCTTT. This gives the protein CASSPDGLNTEAFF.

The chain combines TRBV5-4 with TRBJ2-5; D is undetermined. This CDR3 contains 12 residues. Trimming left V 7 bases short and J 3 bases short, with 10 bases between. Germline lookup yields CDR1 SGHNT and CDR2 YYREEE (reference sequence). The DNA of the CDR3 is TGTGCCAGCGTAGGCGCGGAAGAGACCCAGTACTTC. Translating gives CASVGAEETQYF.

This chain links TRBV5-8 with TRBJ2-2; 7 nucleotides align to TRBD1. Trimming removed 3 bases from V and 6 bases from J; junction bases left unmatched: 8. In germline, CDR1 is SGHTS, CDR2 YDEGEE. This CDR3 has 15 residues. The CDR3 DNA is TGTGCCAGCAGCTGGGCGACAGGGACGGCCGGGGAGCTGTTTTTT. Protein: CASSWATGTAGELFF. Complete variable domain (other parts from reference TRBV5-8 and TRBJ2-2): EAGVTQSPTHLIKTRGQQATLRCSPISGHTSVYWYQQALGLGLQFLLWYDEGEERNRGNFPPRFSGRQFPNYSSELNVNALELEDSALYLCASSWATGTAGELFFGEGSRLTVL.

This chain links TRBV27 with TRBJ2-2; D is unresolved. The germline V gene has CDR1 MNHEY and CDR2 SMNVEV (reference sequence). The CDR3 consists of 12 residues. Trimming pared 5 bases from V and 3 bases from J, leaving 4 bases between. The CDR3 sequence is CASSPDTGELFF. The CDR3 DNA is TGTGCCAGCAGTCCAGACACCGGGGAGCTGTTTTTT.

This CDR3 is CASSPRGGAPNTGELFF. CDR3 sequence (DNA): TGTGCCAGCTCACCACGCGGGGGGGCGCCCAACACCGGGGAGCTGTTTTTT. The V call is TRBV18, the J call TRBJ2-2, with 9 bases aligning to TRBD2. Trimming at V came to 1 base and at J to 2 bases, leaving 5 bases not matched to a gene. The length of the CDR3 is 17 residues. Germline V gene data show CDR1 as KGHSH and CDR2 as LQKENI.

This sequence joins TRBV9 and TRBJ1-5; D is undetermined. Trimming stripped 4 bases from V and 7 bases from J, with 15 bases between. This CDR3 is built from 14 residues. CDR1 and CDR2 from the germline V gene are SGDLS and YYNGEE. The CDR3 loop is CASSQGGRGQPQHF. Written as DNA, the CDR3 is TGTGCCAGCAGCCAAGGAGGTAGAGGCCAGCCCCAGCATTTT.

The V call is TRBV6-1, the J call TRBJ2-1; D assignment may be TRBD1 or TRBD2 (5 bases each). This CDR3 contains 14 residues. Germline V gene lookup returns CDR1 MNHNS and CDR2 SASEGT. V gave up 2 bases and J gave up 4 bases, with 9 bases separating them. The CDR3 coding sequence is TGTGCCAGCAGTGAATGGGGCGGGTACAATGAGCAGTTCTTC. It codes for CASSEWGGYNEQFF.